What follows describes a single T cell receptor (beta chain). Its specificity is not known. The CDR3 extends over 15 amino acids. Losses at the gene ends were 2 bases for V and 4 bases for J; bases not matched to a gene: 2. The germline V gene has CDR1 SNHLY and CDR2 FYNNEI. The data originate from a study of CD8+CD57+ T cells in acquired aplastic anemia. Across the study: The average for DNA from sorted CD4+ and CD8+ cells was 3 to 3.5 ug. Study-wide results and caveats: Controls and patients did not differ significantly in CD8+ Simpson's diversity.

Patients chosen for sequencing had shown CD8+CD57+ cell expansion by flow cytometry. For CDR3 and TCR beta VDJ profiling, genomic DNA was the template used. Using its own MiXCR run on the reads, TCRdb lists one record per CDR3 protein. The table lists about 120,000 distinct CDR3 sequences, 50% to 60% of them singletons. The chain links TRBV2 to TRBJ2-2; 9 nucleotides align to TRBD2. Sequences were obtained from sorted CD4+, CD8+, or CD8+CD57+ T cells (not recorded which) from PBMCs. The receptor was derived from a human donor with aplastic anemia. In DNA, the CDR3 is TGTGCCAGCAGTGAAACGACTAGCGGCACCGGGGAGCTGTTTTTT. This translates into CASSETTSGTGELFF.